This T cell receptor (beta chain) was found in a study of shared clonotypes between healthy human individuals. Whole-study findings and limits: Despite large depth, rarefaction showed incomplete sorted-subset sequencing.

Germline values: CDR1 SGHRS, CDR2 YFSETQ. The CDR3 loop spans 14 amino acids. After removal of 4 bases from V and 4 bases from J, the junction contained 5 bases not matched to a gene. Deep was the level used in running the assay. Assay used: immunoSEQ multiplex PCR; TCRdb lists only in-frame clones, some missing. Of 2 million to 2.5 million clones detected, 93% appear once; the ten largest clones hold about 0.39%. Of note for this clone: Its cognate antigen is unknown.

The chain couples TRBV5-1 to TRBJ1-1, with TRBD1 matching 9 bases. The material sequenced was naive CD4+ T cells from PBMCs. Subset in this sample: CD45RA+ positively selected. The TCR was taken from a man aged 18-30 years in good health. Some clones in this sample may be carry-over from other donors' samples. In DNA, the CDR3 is TGCGCCAGCAGCGGGACAGGGTACGGCACTGAAGCTTTCTTT. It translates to CASSGTGYGTEAFF.